The sequence of this TCR beta chain was determined in a study of PD-1 blockade in classical Hodgkin lymphoma. Points from the study as a whole: Underlying causes for the observed repertoire differences were not defined, possibly disease activity or prior therapy. At baseline, newly diagnosed patients reportedly showed less TCR diversity than healthy donors. Patients newly diagnosed and complete responders had comparable baseline diversity.

There are a few counts of this clone. What it recognizes is unknown. Assay used: immunoSEQ multiplex PCR; TCRdb lists only in-frame clones, some missing. The profile shows fewer than 95,000 clones, approximately 86% of them singletons. Time point here: cycle 4 day 1 (C4D1), after five to seven weeks of nivolumab. Brentuximab vedotin exposure varied among the patients, all of whom had relapsed after autologous stem cell transplantation. The sequencing used peripheral blood mononuclear cells (PBMCs), collected before the fourth cycle of nivolumab. The TCR comes from a human donor with classical Hodgkin lymphoma.

CDR3 DNA sequence: TGTGCCAGCAGGGGTAGACAGAGTAACACCGGGGAGCTGTTTTTT. Protein product: CASRGRQSNTGELFF. V is TRBV7-8 and J is TRBJ2-2; TRBD1 might be the D (5 bases). This CDR3 spans 15 amino acids. V was pared by 6 bases and J by 2 bases, with 13 bases between. Germline CDR1 SGHVS, CDR2 FQNEAQ.